One and the same sample provided the 9 T cell receptor beta chains below, sequenced in a study of Ad26.COV2.S vaccination and SARS-CoV-2 variants. Treatment meaning: 15 to 20 received Ad26.COV2.S at low or high dose, single or two shots; about 5 received placebo; per-sample allocation not given. Samples came from day 63 after the first vaccine or placebo injection. Profiling relied on immunoSEQ multiplex PCR, and the TCRdb table lists in-frame clones only, not all of them. In the table there are about 350,000 clones, about 86% of which are singletons. Sequencing was performed on peripheral blood, taken in a trial of Ad26.COV2.S vaccine versus placebo. These receptors were collected from a person between 18 and 65 years old who received the Ad26.COV2.S COVID-19 vaccine or a placebo.

The genes are TRBV5-1 and TRBJ2-3; 7 positions agree with TRBD1. J gave up 4 bases and V 3 bases, and 8 bases lay outside the gene matches. The CDR3 sequence is 15 residues long. Germline values: CDR1 SGHRS, CDR2 YFSETQ. This chain's CDR3 is CASSSGTDRADTQYF. Written as DNA, the CDR3 is TGCGCCAGCAGCTCGGGGACAGATAGAGCAGATACGCAGTATTTT. Complete variable domain (other parts from reference TRBV5-1 and TRBJ2-3): KAGVTQTPRYLIKTRGQQVTLSCSPISGHRSVSWYQQTPGQGLQFLFEYFSETQRNKGNFPGRFSGRQFSNSRSEMNVSTLELGDSALYLCASSSGTDRADTQYFGPGTRLTVL.

The chain recombines TRBV10-3 with TRBJ1-5; D call uncertain. With 5 bases removed from V and 2 bases from J, the gap between germline ends came to 16 bases. Germline CDR1 ENHRY, CDR2 SYGVKD. CDR3 length: 16 amino acids. CDR3 loop: CAISPSGPAGNQPQHF. CDR3 sequence (DNA): TGTGCCATCAGTCCCTCGGGCCCGGCGGGCAATCAGCCCCAGCATTTT.

V gene TRBV9 combines with J gene TRBJ2-3; 8 positions agree with TRBD2. V shed 3 bases, J shed 0 bases, and the junction held 3 bases outside the gene matches. Germline CDR1 is SGDLS and CDR2 is YYNGEE. The CDR3 contains 15 residues. In DNA form, the CDR3 reads TGTGCCAGCAGCGCCGGGGGGGCTAGCACAGATACGCAGTATTTT. It is translated as CASSAGGASTDTQYF. Full variable domain (rest looked up from reference TRBV9 and TRBJ2-3): DSGVTQTPKHLITATGQRVTLRCSPRSGDLSVYWYQQSLDQGLQFLIQYYNGEERAKGNILERFSAQQFPDLHSELNLSSLELGDSALYFCASSAGGASTDTQYFGPGTRLTVL.

V is TRBV9 and J is TRBJ2-1, with 9 bases identical to TRBD2. Germline CDR1 SGDLS, CDR2 YYNGEE. V lost 4 bases to trimming and J lost 8 bases; unmatched junction nucleotides: 10. This CDR3 is built from 15 residues. CDR3 residues: CASSLSGLAFDEQFF. CDR3 in DNA: TGTGCCAGCAGCCTGTCCGGACTAGCGTTCGATGAGCAGTTCTTC.

The chain joins TRBV19 to TRBJ2-1, with TRBD2 identical over 8 bases. The CDR3 spans 14 residues. V lost 5 bases to trimming and J lost 5 bases; unmatched junction nucleotides: 5. Per the germline V gene, CDR1 is LNHDA and CDR2 is SQIVND (reference sequence). Here the CDR3 DNA reads TGTGCCAGTAGTGCGACTAGCGTAAACAATGAGCAGTTCTTC. Its translation is CASSATSVNNEQFF.

The rearrangement links TRBV9 to TRBJ1-2; D remains ambiguous. Trimming stripped 2 bases from V and 2 bases from J, with 4 bases between. The CDR3 spans 12 residues. Germline loops: CDR1 SGDLS, CDR2 YYNGEE. The CDR3 protein is CASSVTNYGYTF. The CDR3 DNA sequence: TGTGCCAGCAGCGTCACGAACTATGGCTACACCTTC.

Of note for this clone: This CDR3 is also generated by other DNA sequences in the sample. The gene calls are TRBV27 and TRBJ2-3; D is unclear. Per germline, CDR1 MNHEY and CDR2 SMNVEV (reference sequence). V was cut by 3 bases and J by 6 bases, with 7 bases left in between. The CDR3 consists of 12 residues. The CDR3 DNA follows: TGTGCCAGCAGTTTGAATGGCGATACGCAGTATTTT. Protein sequence: CASSLNGDTQYF.

V is TRBV6-5 and J is TRBJ1-4; TRBD1 might be the D (6 bases). Trimming shortened V by 0 bases and J by 6 bases, and 11 bases separated the two germline ends. The CDR3 length is 15 residues. The germline CDR1 and CDR2 sequences are MNHEY and SVGAGI. The CDR3 loop reads CASSYSSGGHEKLFF. The CDR3 DNA sequence: TGTGCCAGCAGTTACTCGTCTGGGGGCCATGAAAAACTGTTTTTT.

The chain carries TRBV28 and TRBJ2-7; 10 nucleotides align to TRBD1. V gave up 3 bases and J gave up 5 bases; unmatched junction bases: 7. Germline V gives CDR1 MDHEN, CDR2 SYDVKM. The CDR3 totals 15 residues. The CDR3 is CASSFLDRGRDEQYF. The CDR3 coding sequence is TGTGCCAGCAGTTTTCTAGACAGGGGGCGCGACGAGCAGTACTTC.